These 14 T cell receptor beta chains were sequenced from one sample in a study of blood T cell repertoires in COVID-19. Some clones are missing from TCRdb's copy, which holds only in-frame ones; the method was immunoSEQ multiplex PCR. This table has about 240,000 clones, roughly 80% appearing once. Sequenced sample: peripheral blood. Receptors originate from a woman aged 80 or older with COVID-19, enrolled during active disease.

CDR3 sequence reads: CASTPHRVGDGYTF. The CDR3, as DNA: TGTGCCAGCACCCCCCACAGGGTAGGGGATGGCTACACCTTC. This chain connects TRBV28 to TRBJ1-2; TRBD1 is a possible D gene (6 bases). Trimming shortened V by 7 bases and J by 6 bases, and 18 bases separated the two germline ends. The CDR3 contains 14 residues. Germline V CDR1 and CDR2: MDHEN, SYDVKM.

The sample holds a few counts of this clone. The J gene is TRBJ1-5, the V gene TRBV7-8; tentative D call: TRBD1 (6 bases). The germline V gene encodes CDR1 SGHVS and CDR2 FQNEAQ. Deletions cut 5 bases from V and 1 base from J, with 18 bases between. The CDR3 is 17 amino acids. The CDR3 sequence: CASSLGGQGRSNQPQHF. DNA for the CDR3: TGTGCCAGCAGCCTCGGGGGGCAGGGCAGAAGCAATCAGCCCCAGCATTTT.

The CDR3 sequence: CASIPGQGDYGYTF. The CDR3 nucleotides read TGTGCCAGTATTCCGGGACAGGGGGACTATGGCTACACCTTC. The chain recombines TRBV19 with TRBJ1-2; 11 nucleotides agree with TRBD1. Germline CDR1 LNHDA, CDR2 SQIVND (reference sequence). The CDR3 runs to 14 residues. Unmatched junction bases numbered 4, after V lost 7 bases and J lost 3 bases.

The chain uses TRBV18 and TRBJ1-4; 9 bases map to TRBD1. Germline CDR1 reads KGHSH; CDR2 reads LQKENI. CDR3 length: 14 amino acids. V dropped 3 bases and J dropped 10; count of bases not matched to a gene: 6. CDR3 amino acids: CASSPGQGTGKLFF. Here the CDR3 DNA reads TGTGCCAGCTCACCGGGACAGGGAACCGGAAAACTGTTTTTT.

This clone appeared once. The chain combines TRBV7-2 with TRBJ1-1; 9 bases are shared with TRBD1. Germline assignment: CDR1 SGHTA and CDR2 FQGNSA. This CDR3 spans 15 amino acids. With 4 bases clipped from V and 4 bases from J, the junction kept 7 bases outside the gene matches. CDR3 DNA: TGTGCCAGCAGCTCGACAGGGGGGGGAACCACTGAAGCTTTCTTT. It translates to CASSSTGGGTTEAFF.

The V call is TRBV19, the J call TRBJ1-4; weak D call: TRBD1 (5 bases). CDR1 and CDR2 from the germline V gene are LNHDA and SQIVND (reference sequence). The CDR3 extends over 13 amino acids. V lost 6 bases to trimming and J lost 11 bases, with 16 bases between them. For the CDR3, the DNA is TGTGCCAGTAGGCCGCAACAGGCTGGGAAACTGTTTTTT. It codes for CASRPQQAGKLFF.

This clone was counted only a few times. V and J are TRBV19 and TRBJ2-5; 10 bases are a match to TRBD1. With 7 bases clipped from V and 10 bases from J, the junction kept 12 bases outside the gene matches. The CDR3 is made up of 14 amino acids. The germline V gene has CDR1 LNHDA and CDR2 SQIVND (reference sequence). The DNA of the CDR3 is TGTGCCAGTACCGGATCGGGGACAGGGGACCTCCAGTACTTC. This sequence encodes CASTGSGTGDLQYF.

CDR3 nucleotides: TGTGCCAGCAGCGCCCGACTGGATAATGAAAAACTGTTTTTT. Protein sequence: CASSARLDNEKLFF. The chain has TRBV9 and TRBJ1-4; no clear D gene. V was shortened by 3 bases and J by 4 bases, with 10 bases between the two germline ends. The CDR3 is made up of 14 amino acids. Germline values: CDR1 SGDLS, CDR2 YYNGEE.

This clone occurred many times. As DNA, the CDR3 is TGTGCCTTTCTCAGCAGGACAGGGCGCTCACCCCTCCACTTT. Amino acid sequence: CAFLSRTGRSPLHF. This sequence joins TRBV30 and TRBJ1-6; TRBD1 agrees at 8 bases. The CDR3 contains 14 residues. Germline V gene lookup returns CDR1 GTSNPN and CDR2 SVGIG (reference sequence). Losses at the gene ends were 7 bases for V and 10 bases for J; bases not matched to a gene: 12. The whole variable domain, remainder taken from reference TRBV30 and TRBJ1-6, is SQTIHQWPATLVQPVGSPLSLECTVEGTSNPNLYWYRQAAGRGLQLLFYSVGIGQISSEVPQNLSASRPQDRQFILSSKKLLLSDSGFYLCAFLSRTGRSPLHFGNGTRLTVT.

This clone was seen just once. The chain links TRBV28 to TRBJ1-2, with D unresolved. Germline CDR1 is MDHEN and CDR2 is SYDVKM. The CDR3 contains 14 residues. Trimming removed 6 bases at V and 4 bases at J, with 15 bases between. CDR3 sequence reads: CASSSRLTLYGYTF. The CDR3 region has the DNA TGTGCCAGCAGCTCCCGGCTGACACTCTATGGCTACACCTTC.

Only one count was recorded for this clone. This chain uses TRBV28 with TRBJ1-1; no reliable D call. This CDR3 has 16 residues. Germline V gives CDR1 MDHEN, CDR2 SYDVKM. The germline V and J ends were trimmed by 3 bases and 0 bases, with 14 bases remaining between them. CDR3 DNA: TGTGCCAGCAGTTTTTTAGGTCGGAGTATGAACACTGAAGCTTTCTTT. This codes for CASSFLGRSMNTEAFF.

CDR3 residues: CASSQSGASYEQYF. CDR3 nucleotide sequence: TGTGCCAGCAGCCAAAGCGGGGCCTCCTACGAGCAGTACTTC. V gene TRBV3-1 (or the pseudogene TRBV3-2) combines with J gene TRBJ2-7, with 7 bases aligning to TRBD2. Germline V CDR1 and CDR2: LGHDT, YNNKEL (reference sequence). The CDR3 has 14 residues. The V gene end was trimmed by 2 bases and the J gene end by 0 bases; junction bases not matched to a gene: 1.

The rearrangement links TRBV19 to TRBJ2-7; 8 bases are shared with TRBD2. J was trimmed by 2 bases and V by 6 bases; bases with no gene match: 6. Germline V gene data show CDR1 as LNHDA and CDR2 as SQIVND (reference sequence). The CDR3 is 14 amino acids. As DNA, the CDR3 is TGTGCCAGTAGCCCCTCGGGACTAGCCTACGAGCAGTACTTC. Translated, it gives CASSPSGLAYEQYF.

The V gene is TRBV11-2, the J gene TRBJ2-7, with 11 positions matching TRBD2. This CDR3 has 15 residues. Germline loops: CDR1 SGHAT, CDR2 FQNNGV. The V segment lost 2 bases and the J segment 4 bases; nucleotides outside the gene matches: 4. CDR3 DNA sequence: TGTGCCAGCAGCTTAAATAGCGGGGGGGCGTACGAGCAGTACTTC. This sequence encodes CASSLNSGGAYEQYF.